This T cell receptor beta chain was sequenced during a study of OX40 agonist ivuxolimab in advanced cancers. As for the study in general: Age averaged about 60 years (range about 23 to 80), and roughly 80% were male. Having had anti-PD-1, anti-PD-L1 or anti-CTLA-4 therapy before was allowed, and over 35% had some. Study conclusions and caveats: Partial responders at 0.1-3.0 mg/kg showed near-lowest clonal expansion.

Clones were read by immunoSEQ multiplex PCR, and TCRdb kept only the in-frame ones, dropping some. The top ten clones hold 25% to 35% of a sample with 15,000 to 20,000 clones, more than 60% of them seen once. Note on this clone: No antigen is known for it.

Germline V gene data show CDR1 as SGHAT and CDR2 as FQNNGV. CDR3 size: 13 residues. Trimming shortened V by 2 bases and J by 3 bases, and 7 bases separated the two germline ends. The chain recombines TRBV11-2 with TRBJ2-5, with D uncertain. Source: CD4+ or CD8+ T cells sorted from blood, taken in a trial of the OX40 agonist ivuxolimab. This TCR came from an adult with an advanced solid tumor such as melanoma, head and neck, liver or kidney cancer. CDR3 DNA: TGTGCCAGCAGCTTAAACCCCGAAGAGACCCAGTACTTC. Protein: CASSLNPEETQYF.